This is a list of T cell receptor beta chains from one sample in a study of response to subunit inactivated influenza vaccine. TCRdb analysed the RT-PCR reads with MiXCR anew, one entry per CDR3 protein. The sample lists 450,000 to 600,000 distinct CDR3 sequences, approximately 7.3% occurring once. Source: PBMCs from blood, taken about 23 months after vaccination. Receptors originate from a man in his fifties or sixties who received an inactivated influenza vaccine. Each CDR3 is given with its conserved first and last residue. Each record gives: J gene, V gene, D gene, clone size, CDR3 protein, CDR3 DNA. D genes are given only for firm matches. Clone size is not always given. Where it is, it says once, few, many or a class for expanded clones.

J: TRBJ2-5
V: TRBV4-2
D: TRBD1
size: -
CDR3: CASKGQGVGFGETQYF
DNA: TGTGCCAGCAAAGGACAGGGGGTTGGGTTTGGGGAGACCCAGTACTTC

J: TRBJ2-2
V: TRBV27
D: TRBD2
size: few
CDR3: CASSFSAGELSGELFF
DNA: TGTGCCAGCAGTTTTTCCGCGGGGGAGCTTAGCGGGGAGCTGTTTTTT

J: TRBJ2-2
V: TRBV4-2
D: -
size: few
CDR3: CASSQVFQAGAGELFF
DNA: TGTGCCAGCAGCCAAGTTTTTCAGGCCGGGGCCGGGGAGCTGTTTTTT

J: TRBJ2-5
V: TRBV10-3
D: TRBD2
size: -
CDR3: CAISAASGVQETQYF
DNA: TGTGCCATCAGTGCCGCTAGCGGGGTCCAAGAGACCCAGTACTTC

J: TRBJ2-5
V: TRBV7-2
D: -
size: many
CDR3: CASSPRTQETQYF
DNA: TGTGCCAGCAGCCCAAGGACCCAAGAGACCCAGTACTTC

J: TRBJ2-2
V: TRBV4-3
D: TRBD2
size: few
CDR3: CASSGLAGGRTGELFF
DNA: TGCGCCAGCAGCGGACTAGCGGGAGGGCGGACCGGGGAGCTGTTTTTT

J: TRBJ2-2
V: TRBV12-3/TRBV12-4
D: -
size: few
CDR3: CASRPLQGGGGELFF
DNA: TGTGCCAGCAGACCCTTACAGGGTGGAGGCGGGGAGCTGTTTTTT

J: TRBJ2-5
V: TRBV24-1
D: -
size: -
CDR3: CATSSIRGTQETQYF
DNA: TGTGCCACCAGTAGTATCAGGGGCACCCAAGAGACCCAGTACTTC

J: TRBJ1-5
V: TRBV11-2
D: TRBD1
size: few
CDR3: CASSSMGDSSNQPQHF
DNA: TGTGCCAGCAGCTCTATGGGGGACAGTAGCAATCAGCCCCAGCATTTT

J: TRBJ2-3
V: TRBV2
D: TRBD2
size: -
CDR3: CASSPIAGGLTDTQYF
DNA: TGTGCCAGCAGTCCCATAGCGGGGGGGCTCACAGATACGCAGTATTTT

J: TRBJ1-2
V: TRBV4-3
D: TRBD1
size: -
CDR3: CASSQGGWDRAPYGYTF
DNA: TGCGCCAGCAGCCAGGGGGGGTGGGACAGGGCCCCCTATGGCTACACCTTC

J: TRBJ2-2
V: TRBV7-7
D: -
size: -
CDR3: CASSPSLGSGELFF
DNA: TGTGCCAGCAGCCCAAGCTTAGGGTCCGGGGAGCTGTTTTTT

J: TRBJ2-4
V: TRBV12-3/TRBV12-4
D: -
size: few
CDR3: CASGRPENIQYF
DNA: TGTGCCAGCGGCCGCCCAGAAAACATTCAGTACTTC

J: TRBJ2-3
V: TRBV6-5
D: -
size: -
CDR3: CASSYSRGVDTQYF
DNA: TGTGCCAGCAGTTACTCGAGAGGAGTGGATACGCAGTATTTT

J: TRBJ2-2
V: TRBV4-2
D: TRBD2
size: many
CDR3: CASSHPSGGGGTGELFF
DNA: TGTGCCAGCAGCCACCCCTCGGGGGGAGGTGGCACCGGGGAGCTGTTTTTT

J: TRBJ2-1
V: TRBV4-1
D: TRBD2
size: few
CDR3: CASSPYNGGGYNEQFF
DNA: TGCGCCAGCAGCCCCTATAACGGGGGGGGTTACAATGAGCAGTTCTTC

J: TRBJ2-7
V: TRBV5-1
D: -
size: few
CDR3: CASSLGAWGSGEQYF
DNA: TGCGCCAGCAGCTTGGGGGCTTGGGGGTCTGGAGAGCAGTACTTC

J: TRBJ1-4
V: TRBV4-3
D: -
size: many
CDR3: CASSQEAYRALKQNEKLFF
DNA: TGCGCCAGCAGCCAAGAGGCTTACAGGGCCCTCAAACAAAATGAAAAACTGTTTTTT

J: TRBJ2-2
V: TRBV2
D: -
size: -
CDR3: CASSEALPTGELFF
DNA: TGTGCCAGCAGTGAAGCGCTCCCTACCGGGGAGCTGTTTTTT

J: TRBJ2-5
V: TRBV20-1
D: TRBD2
size: few
CDR3: CSASGTSGGIPETQYF
DNA: TGCAGTGCGTCCGGGACTAGCGGGGGGATCCCAGAGACCCAGTACTTC

J: TRBJ2-1
V: TRBV24-1
D: -
size: -
CDR3: CATSEVGSGGNEQFF
DNA: TGTGCCACCAGTGAGGTCGGGTCCGGAGGGAATGAGCAGTTCTTC

J: TRBJ2-7
V: TRBV5-1
D: -
size: -
CDR3: CASSQLATLERYF
DNA: TGCGCCAGCAGCCAGCTAGCCACTTTAGAGCGGTACTTC

J: TRBJ1-2
V: TRBV20-1
D: -
size: -
CDR3: CSATPGPYGYTF
DNA: TGCAGTGCAACTCCGGGGCCCTATGGCTACACCTTC

J: TRBJ1-5
V: TRBV20-1
D: -
size: many
CDR3: CSARGAVQPQHF
DNA: TGCAGTGCTAGAGGGGCGGTTCAGCCCCAGCATTTT

J: TRBJ2-7
V: TRBV5-5
D: -
size: few
CDR3: CASSSWDGTYEQYF
DNA: TGTGCCAGCAGCTCCTGGGACGGTACCTACGAGCAGTACTTC

J: TRBJ2-7
V: TRBV11-2
D: -
size: -
CDR3: CASSLGPGQEYF
DNA: TGTGCCAGCAGCTTAGGGCCGGGACAAGAGTACTTC

J: TRBJ1-1
V: TRBV5-1
D: -
size: many
CDR3: CASSLGVSQHNTEAFF
DNA: TGCGCCAGCAGCTTGGGTGTCTCACAGCACAACACTGAAGCTTTCTTT

J: TRBJ2-1
V: TRBV6-1
D: TRBD2
size: few
CDR3: CASSMGTSGSKNEQFF
DNA: TGTGCCAGCAGTATGGGAACTAGCGGGAGTAAGAATGAGCAGTTCTTC

J: TRBJ2-7
V: TRBV25-1
D: -
size: -
CDR3: CASSAGSTYEQYF
DNA: TGTGCCAGCAGTGCGGGCAGCACTTACGAGCAGTACTTC

J: TRBJ2-2
V: TRBV12-3/TRBV12-4
D: TRBD2
size: many
CDR3: CASTFREGNTGELFF
DNA: TGTGCCAGCACTTTCCGGGAGGGAAACACCGGGGAGCTGTTTTTT

J: TRBJ2-1
V: TRBV12-3/TRBV12-4
D: -
size: -
CDR3: CASSTYNVQFF
DNA: TGTGCCAGCAGCACGTACAATGTGCAGTTCTTC

J: TRBJ2-6
V: TRBV28
D: -
size: -
CDR3: CASSTPEFPLGANVLTF
DNA: TGTGCCAGCAGTACCCCCGAATTCCCTCTCGGGGCCAACGTCCTGACTTTC

J: TRBJ1-5
V: TRBV12-3/TRBV12-4
D: -
size: many
CDR3: CASSWAGNGQPQHF
DNA: TGTGCCAGCAGTTGGGCAGGCAACGGACAGCCCCAGCATTTT

J: TRBJ1-4
V: TRBV7-9
D: TRBD1
size: -
CDR3: CASSRDRGANEKLFF
DNA: TGTGCCAGCAGCAGGGACAGGGGTGCTAATGAAAAACTGTTTTTT

J: TRBJ1-1
V: TRBV12-3/TRBV12-4
D: TRBD1
size: -
CDR3: CASSLRQGGAEAFF
DNA: TGTGCCAGCAGTTTAAGACAGGGTGGTGCTGAAGCTTTCTTT

J: TRBJ2-4
V: TRBV7-3
D: TRBD1
size: -
CDR3: CASSLTFPAGGASNIQYF
DNA: TGTGCCAGCAGCTTAACGTTTCCCGCAGGGGGCGCATCTAACATTCAGTACTTC

J: TRBJ2-7
V: TRBV4-2
D: -
size: few
CDR3: CASSQDLTSSTYEQYF
DNA: TGTGCCAGCAGCCAAGATTTAACGTCTAGCACCTACGAGCAGTACTTC

J: TRBJ2-3
V: TRBV29-1
D: -
size: many
CDR3: CSVGGAPLGTDTQYF
DNA: TGCAGCGTTGGCGGGGCTCCCCTAGGCACAGATACGCAGTATTTT

J: TRBJ2-1
V: TRBV7-2
D: TRBD1
size: -
CDR3: CASSLGQGFYNEQFF
DNA: TGTGCCAGCAGCTTGGGACAGGGGTTCTACAATGAGCAGTTCTTC

J: TRBJ2-7
V: TRBV29-1
D: -
size: -
CDR3: CSGFQGYEQYF
DNA: TGCAGCGGCTTCCAGGGTTACGAGCAGTACTTC

J: TRBJ1-5
V: TRBV29-1
D: -
size: few
CDR3: CSVSRDNNQPQHF
DNA: TGCAGCGTCTCCCGGGACAACAATCAGCCCCAGCATTTT

J: TRBJ2-5
V: TRBV15
D: -
size: many
CDR3: CATSRARTARETQYF
DNA: TGTGCCACCAGCAGAGCTAGGACAGCAAGGGAGACCCAGTACTTC

J: TRBJ1-2
V: TRBV18
D: TRBD1
size: many
CDR3: CASSPTDRGGGYTF
DNA: TGTGCCAGCTCCCCCACTGACAGGGGTGGCGGCTACACCTTC

J: TRBJ2-3
V: TRBV5-1
D: TRBD1
size: many
CDR3: CASSLQGAEDTQYF
DNA: TGCGCCAGCAGCTTGCAGGGGGCAGAAGATACGCAGTATTTT

J: TRBJ1-2
V: TRBV7-9
D: -
size: few
CDR3: CASSTRQEGYTF
DNA: TGTGCCAGCAGCACACGACAGGAGGGCTACACCTTC

J: TRBJ2-7
V: TRBV5-5
D: -
size: few
CDR3: CASSALGMNEQYF
DNA: TGTGCCAGCAGCGCTCTAGGTATGAACGAGCAGTACTTC

J: TRBJ2-7
V: TRBV28
D: -
size: -
CDR3: CASSDRPGSEQYF
DNA: TGTGCCAGCAGTGATCGGCCAGGATCCGAGCAGTACTTC

J: TRBJ2-5
V: TRBV20-1
D: TRBD2
size: few
CDR3: CSARDKTSGTLMYQETQYF
DNA: TGCAGTGCTAGAGATAAGACTAGCGGGACCCTAATGTACCAAGAGACCCAGTACTTC

J: TRBJ2-2
V: TRBV3-1
D: -
size: few
CDR3: CASSQDWSRGAGELFF
DNA: TGTGCCAGCAGCCAAGATTGGAGCCGGGGAGCCGGGGAGCTGTTTTTT

J: TRBJ2-1
V: TRBV29-1
D: -
size: many
CDR3: CSVEMYEGYEQFF
DNA: TGCAGCGTTGAGATGTATGAGGGCTATGAGCAGTTCTTC

J: TRBJ2-2
V: TRBV6-2/TRBV6-3
D: -
size: many
CDR3: CASAAIKATGELFF
DNA: TGTGCCAGCGCAGCAATTAAGGCCACCGGGGAGCTGTTTTTT

J: TRBJ2-7
V: TRBV29-1
D: -
size: many
CDR3: CSVGVHEQYF
DNA: TGCAGCGTTGGGGTGCACGAGCAGTACTTC

J: TRBJ2-1
V: TRBV4-2
D: -
size: many
CDR3: CASSRGQYNEQFF
DNA: TGTGCCAGCAGCCGGGGCCAGTACAATGAGCAGTTCTTC